The 26 T cell receptor beta chains below were found in one sample sequenced in a study of shared clonotypes between healthy human individuals. Naivety among CD8 cells was defined by CD45RO negativity and positive CCR7 selection, thereby excluding terminally differentiated effector memory CD45RA+ cells. Clones were sequenced by immunoSEQ multiplex PCR, and TCRdb holds only the in-frame ones, with some missing. The table shows about 600,000 clones, with roughly 98% occurring only once. Sequenced input: naive CD8+ T cells sorted from blood. Source of these receptors: a man in his thirties or forties in good health.

The sample holds one count of this clone. Other DNA sequences of this sample code for an identical CDR3. The rearrangement links TRBV7-3 to TRBJ2-1; 7 bases match TRBD1. V dropped 5 bases and J dropped 4; count of bases not matched to a gene: 2. The length of the CDR3 is 13 residues. Per germline, CDR1 SGHTA and CDR2 FQGTGA. CDR3 residues: CASSRDSYNEQFF. CDR3 bases: TGTGCCAGCAGCCGGGACAGTTACAATGAGCAGTTCTTC. The full variable domain, in which reference TRBV7-3 and TRBJ2-1 provide the parts outside the CDR3, is GAGVSQTPSNKVTEKGKYVELRCDPISGHTALYWYRQSLGQGPEFLIYFQGTGAADDSGLPNDRFFAVRPEGSVSTLKIQRTERGDSAVYLCASSRDSYNEQFFGPGTRLTVL.

This clone was detected once. The rearrangement joins TRBV5-1 to TRBJ2-7, with D possibly being TRBD1 or TRBD2 (5 bases each). V was clipped by 0 bases and J by 3 bases, with 13 bases between them. The CDR3 loop spans 15 amino acids. Germline V CDR1 and CDR2: SGHRS, YFSETQ. CDR3 coding DNA: TGCGCCAGCAGCTTGGCCCGGGGCACGAACTACGAGCAGTACTTC. Its protein product is CASSLARGTNYEQYF.

The CDR3 coding sequence is TGTGCCAGCAGCAAATCTAGCGGGGGATACAATGAGCAGTTCTTC. The encoded protein is CASSKSSGGYNEQFF. The chain combines TRBV7-9 with TRBJ2-1; the match to TRBD2 covers 10 bases. V trimming: 5 bases; J trimming: 4 bases; junction bases outside the gene matches: 5. CDR3 length equals 15 residues. Per germline, CDR1 SEHNR and CDR2 FQNEAQ (reference sequence).

The chain recombines TRBV30 with TRBJ2-2, with 9 bases matching TRBD2. This CDR3 has 16 amino acids. Per germline, CDR1 GTSNPN and CDR2 SVGIG (reference sequence). The J segment lost 2 bases and the V segment lost 1 base, leaving 5 bases of the junction unmatched. The CDR3 region is CAWSAISGRNTGELFF. Written as DNA, the CDR3 is TGTGCCTGGAGTGCAATTAGCGGGAGAAACACCGGGGAGCTGTTTTTT.

The rearrangement links TRBV7-9 to TRBJ2-1; 15 nucleotides match TRBD2. Germline V gives CDR1 SEHNR, CDR2 FQNEAQ (reference sequence). V lost 5 bases, J lost 9 bases, and 5 bases stayed unmatched. The CDR3 totals 15 residues. CDR3 in amino acids: CASSVGLAGGLEQFF. CDR3 nucleotide sequence: TGTGCCAGCAGCGTGGGACTAGCGGGAGGCCTTGAGCAGTTCTTC. The full variable domain, with the rest looked up from reference TRBV7-9 and TRBJ2-1, is DTGVSQNPRHKITKRGQNVTFRCDPISEHNRLYWYRQTLGQGPEFLTYFQNEAQLEKSRLLSDRFSAERPKGSFSTLEIQRTEQGDSAMYLCASSVGLAGGLEQFFGPGTRLTVL.

The chain joins TRBV5-5 to TRBJ2-7; D might be TRBD1 (7 bases). Per germline, CDR1 SGHKS and CDR2 YYEKEE (reference sequence). The CDR3 has 14 amino acids. V was cut by 0 bases and J by 7 bases, with 14 bases left in between. The DNA for the CDR3 is TGTGCCAGCAGCTTGGACCAGGGGGGTGAAGAGCAGTACTTC. Its protein is CASSLDQGGEEQYF. The full variable domain, in which reference TRBV5-5 and TRBJ2-7 provide the parts outside the CDR3, is DAGVTQSPTHLIKTRGQQVTLRCSPISGHKSVSWYQQVLGQGPQFIFQYYEKEERGRGNFPDRFSARQFPNYSSELNVNALLLGDSALYLCASSLDQGGEEQYFGPGTRLTVT.

The chain links TRBV2 to TRBJ1-4; tentatively, D is TRBD1 (5 bases). The CDR3 consists of 19 residues. CDR1 SNHLY and CDR2 FYNNEI come from the germline V gene. The CDR3 sequence: CAQQKYRDARDGANEKLFF. The DNA for the CDR3 is TGTGCGCAACAGAAGTACCGGGACGCACGAGACGGGGCTAATGAAAAACTGTTTTTT.

V usage is TRBV6-1 and J usage is TRBJ2-7, with 10 nucleotides matching TRBD2. V shed 4 bases and J 5 bases; nucleotides not matched to a gene: 20. The CDR3 has 19 amino acids. The V gene's germline CDR1 is MNHNS and CDR2 SASEGT. CDR3 in DNA: TGTGCCAGCAGTGTCATTCTCTGGGGGGGGTCTAGCGGGAGCAACGAGCAGTACTTC. This translates into CASSVILWGGSSGSNEQYF.

The J gene is TRBJ2-1, the V gene TRBV9, with 12 bases matching TRBD2. V lost 3 bases and J lost 6; bases outside the gene matches: 4. This CDR3 is 15 amino acids long. The germline V gene encodes CDR1 SGDLS and CDR2 YYNGEE. The CDR3 coding sequence is TGTGCCAGCAGCGAGCGACTAGCGGGAGTCAATGAGCAGTTCTTC. Amino acid sequence: CASSERLAGVNEQFF.

This chain links TRBV25-1 with TRBJ2-3, with D maybe TRBD2 (5 bases). This CDR3 contains 15 residues. Trimming pared 3 bases from V and 3 bases from J, leaving 13 bases between. The V gene's germline CDR1 is MGHDK and CDR2 SYGVNS. CDR3 nucleotides: TGTGCCAGCAGTGACCCAGAGCGGTGGACAGATACGCAGTATTTT. This codes for CASSDPERWTDTQYF.

The chain uses TRBV7-6 and TRBJ2-5; a weak D match, TRBD2 (6 bases). V shed 6 bases and J shed 1 base, with 18 bases lying between them. The CDR3 contains 16 residues. CDR1 is SGHVS and CDR2 is FNYEAQ in the germline V gene. The CDR3 sequence: CASSAPEGIAQETQYF. Here the CDR3 DNA reads TGTGCCAGCAGTGCCCCGGAGGGGATTGCCCAAGAGACCCAGTACTTC.

This sequence joins TRBV27 and TRBJ2-7; 10 bases align to TRBD2. This CDR3 region has 15 residues. Germline V CDR1 and CDR2: MNHEY, SMNVEV (reference sequence). V dropped 5 bases and J dropped 9; count of bases not matched to a gene: 13. The CDR3 DNA reads as TGTGCCAGCAGTCTCGGAGTAGCGGGAGGCCGAGGGCAGTACTTC. As protein: CASSLGVAGGRGQYF.

The CDR3 spells CASSSWTSGNYEQYF. In DNA, the CDR3 is TGTGCCAGCAGCTCATGGACTAGCGGGAACTACGAGCAGTACTTC. The gene calls are TRBV6-5 and TRBJ2-7, with 12 bases that match TRBD2. Trimming removed 6 bases from V and 3 bases from J; junction bases left unmatched: 6. The CDR3 has 15 residues. Per germline, CDR1 MNHEY and CDR2 SVGAGI.

The chain couples TRBV7-9 to TRBJ2-7; 9 bases are a match to TRBD2. The length of the CDR3 is 15 residues. The V gene end was trimmed by 3 bases and the J gene end by 3 bases; junction bases not matched to a gene: 6. Looked up from germline, CDR1 is SEHNR and CDR2 is FQNEAQ (reference sequence). CDR3 bases: TGTGCCAGCAGCTTCCCAGCGGGAGGTGGCTACGAGCAGTACTTC. It yields the protein CASSFPAGGGYEQYF.

The chain carries TRBV5-6 and TRBJ2-3; TRBD2 matches 9 bases. This CDR3 is built from 17 residues. Germline V gene data show CDR1 as SGHDT and CDR2 as YYEEEE. V lost 0 bases to trimming and J lost 5 bases; unmatched junction nucleotides: 10. CDR3 sequence (DNA): TGTGCCAGCAGCTTGGTTGCGGGAGGGCCTGCGGGAGATACGCAGTATTTT. It specifies CASSLVAGGPAGDTQYF.

The rearrangement links TRBV4-1 to TRBJ2-4, with 8 bases aligning to TRBD2. CDR1 and CDR2 from the germline V gene are MGHRA and YSYEKL. Trimming cost V 1 base and J 5 bases; bases outside gene matches: 7. There are 16 residues in the CDR3. The CDR3 is CASSQASGSDENIQYF. The CDR3 DNA sequence: TGCGCCAGCAGCCAAGCCAGCGGGAGTGATGAAAACATTCAGTACTTC.

The V call is TRBV25-1, the J call TRBJ2-5, with 12 bases fitting TRBD1. The CDR3 is made up of 18 amino acids. Trimming removed 4 bases from V and 5 bases from J; junction bases left unmatched: 14. Germline V lookup: CDR1 MGHDK, CDR2 SYGVNS. The CDR3 reads CASSAHVRGTGGLETQYF. DNA of the CDR3: TGTGCCAGCAGTGCACACGTCCGGGGGACAGGGGGCCTGGAGACCCAGTACTTC.

CDR3 residues: CASSLGEGTVDEAFF. The CDR3 coding sequence is TGTGCCAGCAGCTTAGGGGAGGGGACGGTTGATGAAGCTTTCTTT. This rearrangement joins TRBV7-9 to TRBJ1-1; D is perhaps TRBD1 (5 bases). The CDR3 totals 15 residues. Trimming took off 1 base at V and 7 bases at J, with 16 bases between the two ends. Germline CDR1 is SEHNR and CDR2 is FQNEAQ (reference sequence).

This chain links TRBV28 with TRBJ2-5; possibly TRBD1 for D (5 bases). CDR3 length equals 16 residues. In germline, CDR1 is MDHEN, CDR2 SYDVKM. With 4 bases removed from V and 3 bases from J, the gap between germline ends came to 18 bases. The CDR3 DNA follows: TGTGCCAGCAGTTCCTCCCCACGCAGGGCAGAAGAGACCCAGTACTTC. It specifies CASSSSPRRAEETQYF.

The V call is TRBV7-9, the J call TRBJ2-7; 8 nucleotides agree with TRBD1. The CDR3 has 14 residues. CDR1 is SEHNR and CDR2 is FQNEAQ in the germline V gene (reference sequence). Losses at the gene ends were 5 bases for V and 4 bases for J; bases not matched to a gene: 7. CDR3 loop: CASSPQGGVYEQYF. The CDR3 DNA reads TGTGCCAGCAGCCCACAGGGGGGAGTTTACGAGCAGTACTTC. The variable domain in full, completed from reference TRBV7-9 and TRBJ2-7, reads DTGVSQNPRHKITKRGQNVTFRCDPISEHNRLYWYRQTLGQGPEFLTYFQNEAQLEKSRLLSDRFSAERPKGSFSTLEIQRTEQGDSAMYLCASSPQGGVYEQYFGPGTRLTVT.

The chain joins TRBV6-6 to TRBJ1-1, with 8 bases fitting TRBD1. The CDR3 runs 15 residues. Trimming took 2 bases from V and 2 from J; bases not matched to a gene: 4. Germline CDR1 is MNHNY and CDR2 is SVGAGI (reference sequence). CDR3 residues: CASSYRGQGNTEAFF. The CDR3 DNA sequence: TGTGCCAGCAGTTACCGCGGACAGGGTAACACTGAAGCTTTCTTT.

CDR3 amino acids: CASSVGASSVDTQYF. Here the CDR3 DNA reads TGTGCCAGCAGCGTCGGGGCTTCCTCGGTGGATACGCAGTATTTT. The rearrangement links TRBV9 to TRBJ2-3; D tentatively fits TRBD1 or TRBD2 (5 bases each). Germline V lookup: CDR1 SGDLS, CDR2 YYNGEE. The CDR3 runs to 15 residues. V was trimmed by 2 bases and J by 6 bases, leaving 16 bases between them.

This chain links TRBV14 with TRBJ2-3; TRBD2 agrees at 10 bases. Germline loops: CDR1 SGHDN, CDR2 FVKESK. V was pared by 2 bases and J by 6 bases, with 8 bases of the junction left unmatched. This CDR3 comprises 16 residues. CDR3 protein: CASSQSSGSVSDTQYF. The CDR3 region has the DNA TGTGCCAGCAGCCAATCTAGCGGGAGTGTATCGGATACGCAGTATTTT.

The chain uses TRBV5-1 and TRBJ1-1; a weak D match, TRBD1 (5 bases). Germline CDR1 SGHRS, CDR2 YFSETQ. This CDR3 has 13 amino acids. Trimming shortened V by 2 bases and J by 3 bases, and 8 bases separated the two germline ends. The CDR3 is CASSFDSYTEAFF. CDR3 nucleotide sequence: TGCGCCAGCAGCTTCGACAGTTACACTGAAGCTTTCTTT.

In regard to this clone: Different DNA sequences within this sample yield the same CDR3. V usage is TRBV7-9 and J usage is TRBJ2-5; D remains unclear. Trimming shortened V by 3 bases and J by 1 base, and 3 bases separated the two germline ends. This CDR3 is built from 12 residues. From germline, CDR1 is SEHNR and CDR2 FQNEAQ (reference sequence). DNA of the CDR3: TGTGCCAGCAGCTTCGGCCAAGAGACCCAGTACTTC. Protein sequence: CASSFGQETQYF.

The chain links TRBV5-5 to TRBJ2-1; the D is unclear. The germline CDR1 and CDR2 sequences are SGHKS and YYEKEE (reference sequence). Between the trimmed V and J ends, which lost 3 bases and 9 bases, there was a span of 7 bases. This CDR3 comprises 11 residues. The CDR3 DNA sequence: TGTGCCAGCAGCTCGCGCGGTGAGCAGTTCTTC. It encodes CASSSRGEQFF. The whole variable domain, filled in from reference TRBV5-5 and TRBJ2-1, reads DAGVTQSPTHLIKTRGQQVTLRCSPISGHKSVSWYQQVLGQGPQFIFQYYEKEERGRGNFPDRFSARQFPNYSSELNVNALLLGDSALYLCASSSRGEQFFGPGTRLTVL.